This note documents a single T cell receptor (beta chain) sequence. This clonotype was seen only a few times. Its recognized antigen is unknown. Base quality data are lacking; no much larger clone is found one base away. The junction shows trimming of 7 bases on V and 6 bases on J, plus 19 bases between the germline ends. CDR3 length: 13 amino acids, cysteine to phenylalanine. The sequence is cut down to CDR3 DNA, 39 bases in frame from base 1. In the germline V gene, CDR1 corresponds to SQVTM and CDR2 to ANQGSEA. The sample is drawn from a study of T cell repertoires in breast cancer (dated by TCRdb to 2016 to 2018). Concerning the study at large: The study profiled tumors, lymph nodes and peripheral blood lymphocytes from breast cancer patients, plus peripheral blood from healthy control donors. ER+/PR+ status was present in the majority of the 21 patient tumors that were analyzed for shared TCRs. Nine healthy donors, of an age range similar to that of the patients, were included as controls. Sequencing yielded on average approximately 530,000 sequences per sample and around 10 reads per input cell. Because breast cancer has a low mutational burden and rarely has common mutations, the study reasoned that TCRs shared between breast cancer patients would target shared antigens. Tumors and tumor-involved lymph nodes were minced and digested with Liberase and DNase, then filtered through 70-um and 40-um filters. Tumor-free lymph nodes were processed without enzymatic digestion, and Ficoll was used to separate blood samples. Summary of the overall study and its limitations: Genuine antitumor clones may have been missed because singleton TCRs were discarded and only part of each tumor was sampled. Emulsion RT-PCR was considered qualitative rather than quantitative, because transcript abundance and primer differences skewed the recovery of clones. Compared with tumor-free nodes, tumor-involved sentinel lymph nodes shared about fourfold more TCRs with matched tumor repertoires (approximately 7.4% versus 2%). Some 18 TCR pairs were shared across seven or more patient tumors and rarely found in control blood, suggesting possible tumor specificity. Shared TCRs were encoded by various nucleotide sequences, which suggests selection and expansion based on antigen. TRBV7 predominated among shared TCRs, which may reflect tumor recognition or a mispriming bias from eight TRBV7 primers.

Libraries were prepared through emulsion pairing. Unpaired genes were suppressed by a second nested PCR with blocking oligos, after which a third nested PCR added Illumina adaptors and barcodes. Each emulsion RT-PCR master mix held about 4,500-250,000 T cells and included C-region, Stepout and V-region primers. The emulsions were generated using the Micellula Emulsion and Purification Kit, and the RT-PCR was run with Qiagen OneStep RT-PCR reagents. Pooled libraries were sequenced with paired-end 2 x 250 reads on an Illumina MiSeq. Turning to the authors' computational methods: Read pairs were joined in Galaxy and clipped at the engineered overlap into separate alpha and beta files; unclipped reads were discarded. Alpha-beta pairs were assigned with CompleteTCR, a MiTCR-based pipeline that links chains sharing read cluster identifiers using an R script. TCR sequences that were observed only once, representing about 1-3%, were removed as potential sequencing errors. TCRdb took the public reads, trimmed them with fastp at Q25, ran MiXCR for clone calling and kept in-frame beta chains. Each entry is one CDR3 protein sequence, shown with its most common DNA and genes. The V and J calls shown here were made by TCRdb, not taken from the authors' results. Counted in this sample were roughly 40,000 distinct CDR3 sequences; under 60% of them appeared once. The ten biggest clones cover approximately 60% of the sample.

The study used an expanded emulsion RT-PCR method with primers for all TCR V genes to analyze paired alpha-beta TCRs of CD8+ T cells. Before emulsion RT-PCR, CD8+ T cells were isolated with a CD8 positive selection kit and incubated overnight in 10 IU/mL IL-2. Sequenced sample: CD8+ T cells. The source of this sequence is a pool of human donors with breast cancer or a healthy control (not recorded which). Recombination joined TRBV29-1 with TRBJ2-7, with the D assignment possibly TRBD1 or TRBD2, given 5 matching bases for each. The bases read TGCAGCGCCTTGGGTCAGAATGGGGGCGAGCAGTACTTC. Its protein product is CSALGQNGGEQYF.